A selection of T cell receptor beta chains follows, all from one sample in a study of T and B cells in COVID-19 patients. TCRdb re-called the multiplex PCR reads through MiXCR, storing one row per CDR3 protein. The sample lists about 9,300 distinct CDR3 sequences, over 30% occurring once. Sequenced input: blood. Every receptor here comes from a human donor with active COVID-19. Both conserved end residues are part of each CDR3. Each record gives: D gene, clone size, V gene, CDR3 length, J gene, CDR3 DNA, CDR3 protein. A D gene is named only where the DNA matches it firmly. Size is stated for part of the rows, as once, few or many counts, or as a class when the clone is expanded.

>TRBD1|.|TRBV5-1|15|TRBJ1-1
TGCGCCAGCAGCTTTACAGGGGCCCCGAACACTGAAGCTTTCTTT
CASSFTGAPNTEAFF
>.|.|TRBV7-9|16|TRBJ1-3
TGTGCCAGCAGCTTAGATGTCTCGAGCTCTGGAAACACCATATATTTT
CASSLDVSSSGNTIYF
>TRBD1|few|TRBV15|18|TRBJ2-7
TGTGCCACCAGCAGTCTCCGGACAGGGTGGGGGTTGGATTACGAGCAGTACTTC
CATSSLRTGWGLDYEQYF
>.|medium-sized|TRBV19|12|TRBJ2-3
TGTGCCAGTAGTCCCGCCGGGTATACGCAGTATTTT
CASSPAGYTQYF
>.|.|TRBV29-1|10|TRBJ1-1
TGCAGCGCAGGAAACACTGAAGCTTTCTTT
CSAGNTEAFF
>.|.|TRBV5-4|12|TRBJ2-7
TGTGCCAGCAGCATAGACAGCTACGAGCAGTACTTC
CASSIDSYEQYF
>TRBD2|few|TRBV6-2/TRBV6-3|16|TRBJ2-1
TGTGCCAGCAGTCGTATCGCGGGAGGGTCCTACAATGAGCAGTTCTTC
CASSRIAGGSYNEQFF
>.|few|TRBV6-2/TRBV6-3|14|TRBJ1-5
TGTGCCAGCAGTTACGGGGGAAGCAATCAGCCCCAGCATTTT
CASSYGGSNQPQHF
>TRBD1|.|TRBV6-5|14|TRBJ1-4
TGTGCCAGCAGGGGGGGACAGGGAAATGAAAAACTGTTTTTT
CASRGGQGNEKLFF
>.|.|TRBV11-3|13|TRBJ2-7
TGTGCCAGCAGGCGGAAAAGCTCCTACGAGCAGTACTTC
CASRRKSSYEQYF
>.|.|TRBV6-1|14|TRBJ1-4
TGTGCCAGCAGAAGGCCTGGGGGAAATGAAAAACTGTTTTTT
CASRRPGGNEKLFF
>TRBD1|few|TRBV30|12|TRBJ1-2
TGTGCCTGGAGTACAGGGGTGGGTGGCTACACCTTC
CAWSTGVGGYTF
>.|.|TRBV14|15|TRBJ1-6
TGTGCCAGCAGCCAAACGGGGGGGCTAGGGGGACCCCTCCACTTT
CASSQTGGLGGPLHF
>.|.|TRBV29-1|14|TRBJ1-2
TGCAGCGTTTGGGCAGGGGTAGGATTTTATGGCTACACCTTC
CSVWAGVGFYGYTF
>TRBD2|.|TRBV6-5|16|TRBJ2-1
TGTGCCAGCAGGGCACACGGGGGGCTAGCGGGAGATGAGCAGTTCTTC
CASRAHGGLAGDEQFF
>.|.|TRBV12-3/TRBV12-4|14|TRBJ1-2
TGTGCCAGCAGTCCCGGCAGGGGAGGCTATGGCTACACCTTC
CASSPGRGGYGYTF
>.|.|TRBV30|12|TRBJ1-1
TGTGCCTGCCGGAGGGGGGGCACTGAAGCTTTCTTT
CACRRGGTEAFF
>TRBD1|.|TRBV5-4|16|TRBJ1-2
TGTGCCAGCAACAAGTGGGTCGGGACAGTCGTCTATGGCTACACCTTC
CASNKWVGTVVYGYTF
>.|.|TRBV11-3|16|TRBJ1-1
TGTGCCAGCAGCTTAGATTCCTGGTCGGGGAACACTGAAGCTTTCTTT
CASSLDSWSGNTEAFF
>.|.|TRBV5-1|13|TRBJ2-1
TGCGCCAGCAGCTTGACCGGACAGAATGAGCAGTTCTTC
CASSLTGQNEQFF
>.|few|TRBV12-3/TRBV12-4|11|TRBJ2-7
TGTGCCAGCAGTTTCTTGGGAGAGCAGTACTTC
CASSFLGEQYF
>.|medium-sized|TRBV19|14|TRBJ1-6
TGTGCCAGTAGTATAGGAGGGGCTAATTCACCCCTCCACTTT
CASSIGGANSPLHF
>.|medium-sized|TRBV6-1|14|TRBJ1-6
TGTGCCAGCAGCGATCGCTGGGGGGTTTCACCCCTCCACTTT
CASSDRWGVSPLHF
>.|few|TRBV12-3/TRBV12-4|13|TRBJ2-3
TGTGCCACCGTAGCGCTAAGCACAGATACGCAGTATTTT
CATVALSTDTQYF
>.|.|TRBV7-9|17|TRBJ2-7
TGTGCCAGCAGCTTAGAAGGCCGATTGTACCCCGGCTACGAGCAGTACTTC
CASSLEGRLYPGYEQYF